This T cell receptor beta chain came from a study of OX40 agonist ivuxolimab in advanced cancers. The ends lost 4 bases at V and 7 bases at J; junction bases unmatched: 7. The CDR3 is 14 residues long. Germline values: CDR1 SGHTA, CDR2 FQGNSA. Assay: immunoSEQ multiplex PCR; the TCRdb copy retains only in-frame clones and omits some. The table lists tens of thousands of clones, approximately 80% of them singletons. This TCR came from an adult with an advanced solid tumor such as melanoma, head and neck, liver or kidney cancer. The rearrangement links TRBV7-2 to TRBJ1-5; 7 bases are a match to TRBD1. The sample consisted of CD4+ or CD8+ T cells sorted from blood, taken in a trial of the OX40 agonist ivuxolimab. DNA for the CDR3: TGTGCCAGCAGCTCAGGGGGATCGGGACAGCCCCAGCATTTT. Translating it yields CASSSGGSGQPQHF. The complete variable domain, with remaining parts taken from reference TRBV7-2 and TRBJ1-5, reads GAGVSQSPSNKVTEKGKDVELRCDPISGHTALYWYRQSLGQGLEFLIYFQGNSAPDKSGLPSDRFSAERTGGSVSTLTIQRTQQEDSAVYLCASSSGGSGQPQHFGDGTRLSIL.